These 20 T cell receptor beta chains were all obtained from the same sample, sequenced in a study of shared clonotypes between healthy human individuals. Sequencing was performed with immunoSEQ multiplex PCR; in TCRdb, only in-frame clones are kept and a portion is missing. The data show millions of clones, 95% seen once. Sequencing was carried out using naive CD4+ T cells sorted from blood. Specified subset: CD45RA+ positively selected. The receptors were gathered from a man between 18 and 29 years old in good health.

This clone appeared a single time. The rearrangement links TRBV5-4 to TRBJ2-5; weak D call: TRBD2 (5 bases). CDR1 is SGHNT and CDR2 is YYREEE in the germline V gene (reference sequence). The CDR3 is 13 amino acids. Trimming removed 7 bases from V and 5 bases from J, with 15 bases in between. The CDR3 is CASRESLGETQYF. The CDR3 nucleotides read TGTGCCAGCCGGGAAAGCCTAGGGGAGACCCAGTACTTC.

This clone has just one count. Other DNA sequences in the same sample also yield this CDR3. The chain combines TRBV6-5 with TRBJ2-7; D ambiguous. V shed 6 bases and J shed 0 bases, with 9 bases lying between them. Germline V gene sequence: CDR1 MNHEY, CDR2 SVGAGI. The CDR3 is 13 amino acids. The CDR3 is CASSLGSSYEQYF. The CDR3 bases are TGTGCCAGCAGCCTGGGTTCCTCCTACGAGCAGTACTTC.

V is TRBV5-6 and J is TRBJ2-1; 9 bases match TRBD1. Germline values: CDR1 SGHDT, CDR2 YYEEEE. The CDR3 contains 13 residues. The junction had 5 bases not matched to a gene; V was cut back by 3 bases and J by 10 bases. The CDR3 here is CASSYEDRGEQFF. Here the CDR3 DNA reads TGTGCCAGCAGCTATGAGGACAGGGGCGAGCAGTTCTTC.

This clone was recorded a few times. The CDR3 protein is CASRRQVGSIEQYF. CDR3 DNA sequence: TGTGCCAGTAGGCGACAGGTTGGGAGCATAGAGCAGTACTTC. The chain recombines TRBV19 with TRBJ2-7; tentatively, D is TRBD1 (6 bases). The CDR3 contains 14 residues. The germline gives CDR1 LNHDA, CDR2 SQIVND (reference sequence). Trimming left V 6 bases short and J 7 bases short, with 19 bases between.

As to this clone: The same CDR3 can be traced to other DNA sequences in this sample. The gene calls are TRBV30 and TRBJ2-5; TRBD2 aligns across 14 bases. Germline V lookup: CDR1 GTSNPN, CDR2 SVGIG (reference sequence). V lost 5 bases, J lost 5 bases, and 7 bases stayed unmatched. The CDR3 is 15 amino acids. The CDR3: CAWSGTSGGGETQYF. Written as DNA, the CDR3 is TGTGCCTGGTCGGGGACTAGCGGGGGTGGGGAGACCCAGTACTTC.

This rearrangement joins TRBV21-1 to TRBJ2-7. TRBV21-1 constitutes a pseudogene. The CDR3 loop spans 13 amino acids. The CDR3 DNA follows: TGTGCCAGCAGCACACCCCCCCGCTACGAGCAGTACTTC. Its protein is CASSTPPRYEQYF.

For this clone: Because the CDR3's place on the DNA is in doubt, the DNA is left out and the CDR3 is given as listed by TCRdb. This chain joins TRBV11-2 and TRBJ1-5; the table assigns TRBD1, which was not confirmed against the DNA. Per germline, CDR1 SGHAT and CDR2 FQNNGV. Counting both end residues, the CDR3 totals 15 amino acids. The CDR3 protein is CASSSSTGVNQPQHF.

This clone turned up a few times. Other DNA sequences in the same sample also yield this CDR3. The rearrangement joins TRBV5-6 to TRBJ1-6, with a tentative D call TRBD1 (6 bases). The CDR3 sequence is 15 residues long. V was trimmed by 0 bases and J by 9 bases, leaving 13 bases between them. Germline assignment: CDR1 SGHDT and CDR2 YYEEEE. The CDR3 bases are TGTGCCAGCAGCTTGGGGCAGGGGTTAGGTTCACCCCTCCACTTT. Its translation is CASSLGQGLGSPLHF.

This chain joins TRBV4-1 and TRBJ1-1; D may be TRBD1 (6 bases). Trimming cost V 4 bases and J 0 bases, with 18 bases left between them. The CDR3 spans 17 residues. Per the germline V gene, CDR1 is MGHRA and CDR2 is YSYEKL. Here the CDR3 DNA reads TGCGCCAGCAGCCCATCTGGGGGCCCGTTGATGAACACTGAAGCTTTCTTT. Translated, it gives CASSPSGGPLMNTEAFF.

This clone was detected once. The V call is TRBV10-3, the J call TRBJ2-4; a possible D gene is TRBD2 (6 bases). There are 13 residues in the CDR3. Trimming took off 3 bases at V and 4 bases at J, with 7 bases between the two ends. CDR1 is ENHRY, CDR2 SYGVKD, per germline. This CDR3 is CAISDAGKNIQYF. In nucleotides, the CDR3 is TGTGCCATCAGTGATGCGGGGAAAAACATTCAGTACTTC.

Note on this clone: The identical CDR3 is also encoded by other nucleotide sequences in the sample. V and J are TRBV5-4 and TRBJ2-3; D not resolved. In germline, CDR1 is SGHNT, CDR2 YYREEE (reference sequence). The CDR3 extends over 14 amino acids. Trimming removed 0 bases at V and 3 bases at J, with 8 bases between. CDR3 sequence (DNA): TGTGCCAGCAGCTTGGTATTGGGAACAGATACGCAGTATTTT. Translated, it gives CASSLVLGTDTQYF.

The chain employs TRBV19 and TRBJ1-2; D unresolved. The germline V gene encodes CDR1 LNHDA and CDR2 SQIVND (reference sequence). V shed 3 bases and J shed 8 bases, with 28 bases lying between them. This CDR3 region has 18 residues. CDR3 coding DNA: TGTGCCAGTAGTATTATCCACCGGGCACTACAGCCTGTGGGAGGCTACACCTTC. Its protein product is CASSIIHRALQPVGGYTF.

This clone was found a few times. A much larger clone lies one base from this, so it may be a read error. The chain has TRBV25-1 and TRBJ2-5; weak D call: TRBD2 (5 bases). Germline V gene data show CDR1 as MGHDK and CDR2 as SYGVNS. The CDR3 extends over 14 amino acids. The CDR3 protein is CASSDSTEAYEQHF. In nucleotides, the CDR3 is TGTGCCAGCAGTGACTCCACGGAGGCCTACGAGCAGCACTTC.

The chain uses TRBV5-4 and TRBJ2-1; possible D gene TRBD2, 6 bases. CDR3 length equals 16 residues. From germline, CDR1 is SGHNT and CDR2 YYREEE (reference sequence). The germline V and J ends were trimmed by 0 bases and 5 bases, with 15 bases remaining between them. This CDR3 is CASSLGGGTGDNEQFF. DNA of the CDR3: TGTGCCAGCAGCTTGGGGGGCGGGACCGGTGACAATGAGCAGTTCTTC.

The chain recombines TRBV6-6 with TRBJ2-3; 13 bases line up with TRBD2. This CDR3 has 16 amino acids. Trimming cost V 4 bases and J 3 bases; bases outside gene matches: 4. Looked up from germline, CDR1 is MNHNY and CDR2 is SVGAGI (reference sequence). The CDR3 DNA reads TGTGCCAGCAGTTCCAGGACTAGCGGGAGTACAGATACGCAGTATTTT. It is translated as CASSSRTSGSTDTQYF.

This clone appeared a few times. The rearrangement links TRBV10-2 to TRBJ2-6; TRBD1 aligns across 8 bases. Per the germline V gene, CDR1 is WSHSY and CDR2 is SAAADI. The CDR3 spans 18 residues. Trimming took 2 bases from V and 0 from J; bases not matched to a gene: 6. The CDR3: CASSEGQGLPSGANVLTF. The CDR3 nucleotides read TGCGCCAGCAGTGAGGGACAGGGTCTGCCCTCTGGGGCCAACGTCCTGACTTTC.

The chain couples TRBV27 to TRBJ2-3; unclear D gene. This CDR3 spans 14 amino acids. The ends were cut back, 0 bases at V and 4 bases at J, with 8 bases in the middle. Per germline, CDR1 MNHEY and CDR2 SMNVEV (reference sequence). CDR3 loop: CASSLSWSADTQYF. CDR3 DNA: TGTGCCAGCAGTTTATCTTGGTCGGCAGATACGCAGTATTTT.

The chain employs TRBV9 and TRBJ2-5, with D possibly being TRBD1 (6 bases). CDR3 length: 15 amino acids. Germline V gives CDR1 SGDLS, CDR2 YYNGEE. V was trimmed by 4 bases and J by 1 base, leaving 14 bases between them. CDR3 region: CASSTRTGTQETQYF. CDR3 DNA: TGTGCCAGCAGCACGCGCACAGGGACCCAAGAGACCCAGTACTTC.

CDR3 in amino acids: CASSYVGPEPQFF. The CDR3 nucleotides are TGTGCCAGCAGTTACGTGGGCCCGGAGCCTCAGTTCTTC. The chain combines TRBV6-5 with TRBJ2-1; D is unresolved. Germline V lookup: CDR1 MNHEY, CDR2 SVGAGI. Between the trimmed V and J ends, which lost 2 bases and 13 bases, there was a span of 15 bases. The CDR3 has 13 amino acids.

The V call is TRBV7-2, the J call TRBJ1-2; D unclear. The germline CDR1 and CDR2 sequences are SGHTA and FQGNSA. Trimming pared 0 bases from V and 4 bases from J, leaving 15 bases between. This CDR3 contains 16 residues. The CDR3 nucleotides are TGTGCCAGCAGCTTAGCCTCCCCATCTACCGTCTATGGCTACACCTTC. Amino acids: CASSLASPSTVYGYTF.